These T cell receptor beta chains were read from a single sample in a study of T cells in Graves' hyperthyroidism and ophthalmopathy. From the multiplex PCR reads, TCRdb called clonotypes with MiXCR, one entry per CDR3 protein. The sample lists roughly 180,000 distinct CDR3 sequences, about a tenth seen once, with less than 25% in the top ten. The source material was blood. Receptor source: a woman aged 18 to 35 with Graves' hyperthyroidism that later progressed to Graves' ophthalmopathy. Both conserved end residues are part of each CDR3. Fields, in order: D gene, clone size, V gene, J gene, CDR3 protein, CDR3 DNA. A D gene is named only where the DNA matches it firmly. A row's size may be missing; if present it is once, few, many or a size class.

>-|-|TRBV4-1|TRBJ1-6
CAHRVLNSPLHF
TGCGCCCACAGGGTCCTGAATTCACCCCTCCACTTT
>TRBD2|many|TRBV11-1|TRBJ2-7
CASSLGGLADEQYF
TGTGCCAGCAGCTTGGGGGGACTAGCAGACGAGCAGTACTTC
>-|-|TRBV20-1|TRBJ2-1
CSARDRGTVNEQFF
TGCAGTGCTAGAGATCGGGGGACGGTCAATGAGCAGTTCTTC
>TRBD1|many|TRBV7-9|TRBJ2-7
CASSLGAGGTYEQYF
TGTGCCAGCAGCCTCGGGGCAGGGGGCACCTACGAGCAGTACTTC
>TRBD2|few|TRBV27|TRBJ2-1
CASSFSGSVNNEQFF
TGTGCCAGCAGTTTTAGCGGGAGCGTTAACAATGAGCAGTTCTTC
>TRBD2|many|TRBV24-1|TRBJ2-5
CATSPGGKETQYF
TGTGCCACCAGCCCGGGAGGTAAAGAGACCCAGTACTTC
>-|-|TRBV18|TRBJ2-2
CASSPRQTGELFF
TGTGCCAGCTCACCACGGCAGACCGGGGAGCTGTTTTTT
>TRBD1|-|TRBV6-1|TRBJ2-2
CASSPQTGGTGELFF
TGTGCCAGCAGTCCTCAGACAGGGGGTACCGGGGAGCTGTTTTTT
>TRBD2|many|TRBV24-1|TRBJ2-1
CATSDRASGINEQFF
TGTGCCACCAGTGATCGGGCTAGCGGGATCAATGAGCAGTTCTTC
>-|many|TRBV28|TRBJ2-3
CASSFRGRTDTQYF
TGTGCCAGCAGTTTCAGGGGACGCACAGATACGCAGTATTTT
>-|few|TRBV29-1|TRBJ2-5
CSVEEGQGTQYF
TGCAGCGTTGAGGAGGGTCAAGGGACCCAGTACTTC
>-|many|TRBV7-3|TRBJ1-1
CASSLNQGSTEAFF
TGTGCCAGCAGCTTAAATCAGGGAAGCACTGAAGCTTTCTTT
>-|many|TRBV5-1|TRBJ2-3
CASSYRVGTDTQYF
TGCGCCAGCAGCTACAGGGTGGGTACAGATACGCAGTATTTT
>-|many|TRBV2|TRBJ2-7
CASSRASRTSSYEQYF
TGTGCCAGCAGTCGGGCCTCGCGGACCTCCTCCTACGAGCAGTACTTC
>-|many|TRBV7-9|TRBJ1-1
CASSLEAGLHTEAFF
TGTGCCAGCAGCTTAGAGGCAGGGTTGCACACTGAAGCTTTCTTT
>-|many|TRBV7-9|TRBJ1-5
CASSLGTGQPQHF
TGTGCCAGCAGCTTAGGGACGGGGCAGCCCCAGCATTTT
>TRBD1|many|TRBV6-2/TRBV6-3|TRBJ1-2
CASSYPTGRIYGYTF
TGTGCCAGCAGTTACCCGACAGGGCGGATCTATGGCTACACCTTC
>-|many|TRBV25-1|TRBJ1-1
CASSEAGGSNTEAFF
TGTGCCAGCAGTGAGGCCGGGGGATCGAACACTGAAGCTTTCTTT
>TRBD2|many|TRBV19|TRBJ2-5
CASSISAGGQETQYF
TGTGCCAGTAGTATCTCTGCGGGGGGCCAAGAGACCCAGTACTTC
>-|many|TRBV20-1|TRBJ2-3
CSAIGLGKDTQYF
TGCAGTGCCATAGGGCTGGGTAAGGATACGCAGTATTTT
>TRBD2|-|TRBV28|TRBJ2-1
CASSSLWREGFYNEQFF
TGTGCCAGCAGTTCACTCTGGCGGGAGGGATTTTACAATGAGCAGTTCTTC
>-|-|TRBV5-6|TRBJ1-2
CASSLFRTAYGYTF
TGTGCCAGCAGCCTTTTCCGGACAGCCTATGGCTACACCTTC
>TRBD1|many|TRBV7-9|TRBJ2-7
CASSLSGGIYEQYF
TGTGCCTCCAGCTTATCAGGGGGTATCTACGAGCAGTACTTC
>-|many|TRBV20-1|TRBJ2-7
CSALRTASYEQYF
TGCAGTGCTCTACGGACAGCCTCCTACGAGCAGTACTTC
>TRBD1|many|TRBV5-1|TRBJ1-1
CASSNGQGAIMGTEAFF
TGCGCCAGCAGCAATGGACAGGGGGCCATCATGGGCACTGAAGCTTTCTTT
>TRBD1|many|TRBV29-1|TRBJ1-2
CSVARGTGGDYGYTF
TGCAGCGTTGCCAGGGGGACAGGGGGTGACTATGGCTACACCTTC
>-|many|TRBV12-3/TRBV12-4|TRBJ2-1
CASSLALWPEADEQFF
TGTGCCAGCAGTTTAGCGCTCTGGCCAGAAGCCGATGAGCAGTTCTTC
>-|many|TRBV28|TRBJ2-5
CASRGAGAVQETQYF
TGTGCCAGCAGGGGGGCCGGGGCCGTACAAGAGACCCAGTACTTC
>-|many|TRBV20-1|TRBJ2-5
CSAREYRRNPFEETQYF
TGCAGTGCTAGAGAGTACCGTAGGAACCCCTTCGAAGAGACCCAGTACTTC
>-|many|TRBV12-3/TRBV12-4|TRBJ1-2
CASGVGGYGYTF
TGTGCCAGCGGGGTCGGTGGTTATGGCTACACCTTC
>-|many|TRBV20-1|TRBJ2-7
CSARDASTYEQYF
TGCAGTGCTAGAGACGCTTCGACCTACGAGCAGTACTTC
>-|many|TRBV2|TRBJ1-4
CASSERVPGTNEKLFF
TGTGCCAGCAGTGAGAGGGTACCCGGGACTAATGAAAAACTGTTTTTT
>TRBD1|many|TRBV27|TRBJ1-5
CASSRIRDRGNSNQPQHF
TGTGCCAGCAGTAGAATCCGGGACAGGGGAAATAGCAATCAGCCCCAGCATTTT
>-|many|TRBV29-1|TRBJ1-1
CSVERGITEAFF
TGCAGCGTTGAAAGGGGAATTACTGAAGCTTTCTTT
>-|-|TRBV4-1|TRBJ2-5
CASSRVEGRETQYF
TGCGCCAGCAGCCGCGTGGAGGGGAGGGAGACCCAGTACTTC
>-|-|TRBV2|TRBJ2-4
CASSEEEYLAKNIQYF
TGTGCCAGCAGTGAGGAGGAATACCTAGCCAAAAACATTCAGTACTTC
>TRBD2|many|TRBV28|TRBJ2-3
CASSLAGTSGSTDTQYF
TGTGCCAGCAGTTTAGCCGGGACTAGCGGAAGCACAGATACGCAGTATTTT
>TRBD2|many|TRBV2|TRBJ2-5
CASSEGGGSQETQYF
TGTGCCAGCAGTGAAGGGGGAGGGAGTCAAGAGACCCAGTACTTC
>-|-|TRBV4-2|TRBJ1-6
CASSSSIGYNSPLHF
TGTGCCAGCAGCTCCAGTATAGGTTATAATTCACCCCTCCACTTT
>-|many|TRBV7-9|TRBJ1-4
CASSEQQEKLFF
TGTGCCAGCAGCGAGCAACAGGAAAAACTGTTTTTT
>-|-|TRBV7-8|TRBJ1-4
CASSLAGTHSEKLFF
TGTGCCAGCAGCTTAGCGGGGACACACAGTGAAAAACTGTTTTTT